This T cell receptor beta chain was observed in a study of blood T cell repertoires in COVID-19 (dated by TCRdb to the early 2020s). Turning to the overall study: Samples covering the acute and convalescent phases of COVID-19 were provided by collaborators in the United States, Italy and Spain. The material from the prospective study consisted of cDNA or gDNA derived from T cells, B-cell-depleted T cells, or PBMCs. Subjects who had been exposed to COVID-19, were actively infected with it, or had recovered from it provided the deeply sampled blood TCRbeta repertoires that made up the dataset. The repertoires were made available in a free public database intended to serve as a resource for research on the immune response to SARS-CoV-2. Samples were obtained from the ongoing ImmuneRACE study (first 160 participants) and from roughly 1,300 subjects provided by 6 global collaborators. Sample metadata almost always included a de-identified subject ID, COVID-19 status, age in years and sex. Where available, HLA class I and class II types were taken from metadata supplied by the sample provider and were not determined by assay-based typing.

Details on this clone: The antigen it recognizes is unknown. Per-base qualities were not stored, and no clone one base away is much larger.

Beyond this particular receptor, the publication reports: The amount of clinical and demographic metadata varied by source and participant and was provided uncurated.

Each collaborating institution followed its own protocols to collect whole blood in K2EDTA tubes. Collaborator samples were shipped for TCRbeta analysis as frozen whole blood, isolated PBMCs, or DNA extracted from either sample type. TCRbeta CDR3 regions were amplified from genomic DNA by means of the immunoSEQ Assay, a bias-controlled multiplex PCR. The authors' analysis ran thus. Within the assay, amplification of reference gene primers was used to estimate how many nucleated cells each sample contained. To quantify the absolute abundance of each unique TCRbeta CDR3 rearrangement, sequence reads were collapsed and filtered. For each sample, productive Simpson clonality was calculated as the square root of Simpson's diversity index across productive rearrangements. Sourced from immuneACCESS, this table was stored by TCRdb with only in-frame sequences that have V and J called. A share of the clones is absent; for the studies checked, an unresolved V gene accounts for under half, and the remainder has no known explanation. Clone size and the V and J calls come from that table; the DNA yielded D and trimming. In all, the sample holds about 210,000 clones, and 82% of those were seen once. 10% to 15% of the sample belongs to the ten largest clones.

Sequencing used peripheral blood. The clonotype was recovered from a woman aged 40 to 50 with acute or convalescent COVID-19.

The sequence in DNA is TGTGCCACCAGCAGAGATGGGGCTGCCTCTGGAAACACCATATATTTT. This gives the protein CATSRDGAASGNTIYF. The chain uses TRBV15 and TRBJ1-3; a weak D assignment points to TRBD1 (5 bases agree). The CDR3 contains 16 residues, cysteine and phenylalanine counted. The sequence is cut down to CDR3 DNA, 48 bases in frame from base 1. The V end loses 0 bases and the J end loses 0 bases, and a stretch of 9 bases separates them. CDR1 and CDR2, per the germline V gene (reference sequence), are LNHNV and YYDKDF.